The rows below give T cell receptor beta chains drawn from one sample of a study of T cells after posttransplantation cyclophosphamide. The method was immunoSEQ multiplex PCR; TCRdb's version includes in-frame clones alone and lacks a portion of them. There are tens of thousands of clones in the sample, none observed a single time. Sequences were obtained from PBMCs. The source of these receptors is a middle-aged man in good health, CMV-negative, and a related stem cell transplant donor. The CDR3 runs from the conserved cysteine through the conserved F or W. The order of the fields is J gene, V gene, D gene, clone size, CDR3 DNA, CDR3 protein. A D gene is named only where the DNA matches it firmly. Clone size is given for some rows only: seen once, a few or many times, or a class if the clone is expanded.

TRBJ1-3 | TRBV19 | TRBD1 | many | TGTGCCAGTAGTACCTTACAGGGGAGCAAATACACCATATATTTT | CASSTLQGSKYTIYF
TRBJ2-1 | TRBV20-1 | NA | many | TGCAGTGCTAGAAGAGATGAGCAGTTCTTC | CSARRDEQFF
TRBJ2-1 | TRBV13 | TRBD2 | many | TGTGCCAGCAGCCTGGGACTAGCGGGAGTAGTTGAGCAGTTCTTC | CASSLGLAGVVEQFF
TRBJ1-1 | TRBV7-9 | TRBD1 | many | TGTGCCAGCAGCCCAGGACAGGGAGTGGTGAACACTGAAGCTTTCTTT | CASSPGQGVVNTEAFF
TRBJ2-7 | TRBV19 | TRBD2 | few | TGTGCCAGTAGTATCGGGAGGGGACGACCCCTCTACGAGCAGTACTTC | CASSIGRGRPLYEQYF
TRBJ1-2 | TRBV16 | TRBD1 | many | TGTGCCAGCAGCCTGACAGGGGAAGGCTACACCTTC | CASSLTGEGYTF
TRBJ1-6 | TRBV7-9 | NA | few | TGTGCCAGCAGCAGGGGACTCCCGAGCTCCTATAATTCACCCCTCCACTTT | CASSRGLPSSYNSPLHF
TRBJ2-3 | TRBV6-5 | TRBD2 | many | TGTGCCAGCAGTCTAGAGACTAGCGGCTCCACGCAGTATTTT | CASSLETSGSTQYF
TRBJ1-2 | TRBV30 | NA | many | TGTGCCTGGTCCACAGGGCATGGCTACACCTTC | CAWSTGHGYTF
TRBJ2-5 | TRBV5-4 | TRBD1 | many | TGTGCCAGCAGCTGGGGACAGCACGGAGAGACCCAGTACTTC | CASSWGQHGETQYF
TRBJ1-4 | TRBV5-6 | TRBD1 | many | TGTGCCAGCAGCGCGGACAGGGCGGACGAAAAACTGTTTTTT | CASSADRADEKLFF
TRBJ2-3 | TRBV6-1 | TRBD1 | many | TGTGCCAGCAGTGTCGGCCCGAGTCAGGGGGCGGATACGCAGTATTTT | CASSVGPSQGADTQYF
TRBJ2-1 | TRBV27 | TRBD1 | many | TGTGCCAGCAGTATTCCTGGACAGGGCTCCTACAATGAGCAGTTCTTC | CASSIPGQGSYNEQFF
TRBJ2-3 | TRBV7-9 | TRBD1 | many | TGTGCCAGCAGCTTAGTTCGACAGGGGATCTTCACAGATACGCAGTATTTT | CASSLVRQGIFTDTQYF
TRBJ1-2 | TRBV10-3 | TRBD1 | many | TGTGCCATCAGTGAGTTCCAGGGGGCGCGTGGCTACACCTTC | CAISEFQGARGYTF
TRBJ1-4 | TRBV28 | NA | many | TGTGCCAGCACTGGCGGAACAACTAATGAAAAACTGTTTTTT | CASTGGTTNEKLFF
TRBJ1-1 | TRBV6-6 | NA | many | TGTGCCAGCAGTTATCCAGGGGATTCGGTCACTGAAGCTTTCTTT | CASSYPGDSVTEAFF
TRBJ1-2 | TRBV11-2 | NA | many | TGTGCCAGCAGCTTAGATCGCAGACAGGTTGGCTACACCTTC | CASSLDRRQVGYTF
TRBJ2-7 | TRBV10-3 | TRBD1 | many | TGTGCCATCAGGGCCCCGGGACAGGGGGTACCCTACGAGCAGTACTTC | CAIRAPGQGVPYEQYF
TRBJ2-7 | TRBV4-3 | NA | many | TGCGCCAGCAGCCAAGATGATGGCGGGATTAGTGTCGAGCAGTACTTC | CASSQDDGGISVEQYF
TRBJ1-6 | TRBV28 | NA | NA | TGTGCCAGCAGTTTATCGGGGGGTGGTTGGTCACCCCTCCACTTT | CASSLSGGGWSPLHF
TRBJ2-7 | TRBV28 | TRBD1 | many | TGTGCCAGCAGTCCAGAACCGGGACAGGGGGAACCCTTCTCCTACGAGCAGTACTTC | CASSPEPGQGEPFSYEQYF
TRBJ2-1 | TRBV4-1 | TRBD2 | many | TGCGCCAGCAGCCAAGGAAGTTCTCAAGCGGGAGGGCCGTTCAATGAGCAGTTCTTC | CASSQGSSQAGGPFNEQFF
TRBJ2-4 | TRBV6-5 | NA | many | TGTGCCAGCAGTTCGGGAGCGGACATTCAGTACTTC | CASSSGADIQYF
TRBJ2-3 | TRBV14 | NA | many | TGTGCCAGCAGCCAAGACGTTTCGGGGGATACGCAGTATTTT | CASSQDVSGDTQYF
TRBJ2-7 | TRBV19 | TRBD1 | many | TGTGCCAGTACCGGATCTCGGGGACAGGGGAATTACGAGCAGTACTTC | CASTGSRGQGNYEQYF
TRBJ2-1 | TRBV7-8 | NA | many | TGTGCCAGCAGCTTAGGACGGAGCCGGGGCAATGAGCAGTTCTTC | CASSLGRSRGNEQFF
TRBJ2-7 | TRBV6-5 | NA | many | TGTGCCAGCAGGCCTCGAGGGAGCTCCTACGAGCAGTACTTC | CASRPRGSSYEQYF
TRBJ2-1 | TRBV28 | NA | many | TGTGCCACCAGACTACTCTCCTCAAATGAGCAGTTCTTC | CATRLLSSNEQFF
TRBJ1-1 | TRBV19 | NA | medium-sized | TGTGCCAGTAGTATTTCTGCCAGGTGGACTGAAGCTTTCTTT | CASSISARWTEAFF
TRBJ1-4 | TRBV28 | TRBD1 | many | TGTGCCAGCAGTATAGACCGGGACAGGGGGAAAGAAAAACTGTTTTTT | CASSIDRDRGKEKLFF
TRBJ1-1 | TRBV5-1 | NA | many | TGCGCCAGCAGCACAGGGAACACTGAAGCTTTCTTT | CASSTGNTEAFF
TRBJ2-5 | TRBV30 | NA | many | TGTGCCTGGAGTGTACCACGGGAGTTCCAAGAGACCCAGTACTTC | CAWSVPREFQETQYF
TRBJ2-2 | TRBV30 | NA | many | TGTGCCTGGGCAGGGACTTCAAGGACCGGGGAGCTGTTTTTT | CAWAGTSRTGELFF
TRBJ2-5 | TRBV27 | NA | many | TGTGCCAGCAGAAAAATAGCGGTCCAAGAGACCCAGTACTTC | CASRKIAVQETQYF
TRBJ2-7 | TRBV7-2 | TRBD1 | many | TGTGCCAGCAGCTGGATGACAGGGGCCTACGAGCAGTACTTC | CASSWMTGAYEQYF
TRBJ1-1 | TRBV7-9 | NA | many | TGTGCCAGCAGCGAGCGGGGCACTGAAGCTTTCTTT | CASSERGTEAFF
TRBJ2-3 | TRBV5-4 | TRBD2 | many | TGTGCCAGCAGCTTGGTCCGACTAGCGGCAACAGATACGCAGTATTTT | CASSLVRLAATDTQYF
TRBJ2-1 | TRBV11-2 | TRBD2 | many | TGTGCCAGCAGCTTAGTCCCTGGGAGGGATGAGCAGTTCTTC | CASSLVPGRDEQFF
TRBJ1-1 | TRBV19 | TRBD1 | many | TGTGCCAGTACCTTCGGGACAGGGCTGCCTGAAGCTTTCTTT | CASTFGTGLPEAFF
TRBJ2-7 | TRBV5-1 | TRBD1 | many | TGCGCCAGTTCAGCCGGGACAGGGTCCTACGAGCAGTACTTC | CASSAGTGSYEQYF
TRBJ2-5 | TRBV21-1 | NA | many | TGTGCCAGCAGCTTCTACACAAGGGGCCCAAGGGAGACCCAGTACTTC | CASSFYTRGPRETQYF
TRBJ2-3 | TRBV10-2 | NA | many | TGCGCCAGCAGTGAAGGAGCGGATCCTCCGGCCGATACGCAGTATTTT | CASSEGADPPADTQYF
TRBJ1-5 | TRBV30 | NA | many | TGTGCCTGGACAGATAACAATCAGCCCCAGCATTTT | CAWTDNNQPQHF
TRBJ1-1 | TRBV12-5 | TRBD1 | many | TGTGCTAGTGGCCAAGGGACAGCTAGTAACACTGAAGCTTTCTTT | CASGQGTASNTEAFF